This T cell receptor (beta chain) was documented in a study of neurological immune-mediated disorders. 5'RACE generated cDNA with 10-nucleotide random UMIs. TCRdb re-derived calls from the 5' RACE reads in MiXCR, one entry per CDR3 protein. The sample holds about 52,000 distinct CDR3 sequences, more than 3.5% seen once. About this clonotype itself: The antigen is not known. A junction end diverges from the germline sequence, so it may reflect a read error.

Whole-study findings and limits: Falling below healthy controls, multiple sclerosis showed the least TCR clonal expansion, while HTLV-1-associated myelopathy showed the most.

The germline V gene encodes CDR1 SGHRS and CDR2 YFSETQ. The CDR3 has 15 amino acids. The source material was PBMCs. The receptor was isolated from a man aged 60 to 69 with multiple sclerosis. This chain joins TRBV5-1 and TRBJ1-6; no definite D call. Here the CDR3 DNA reads TGCGCCAGCAGCTCAGGAAGCTCCTATAATTCAACCCTCAACTTT. Its protein product is CASSSGSSYNSTLNF.